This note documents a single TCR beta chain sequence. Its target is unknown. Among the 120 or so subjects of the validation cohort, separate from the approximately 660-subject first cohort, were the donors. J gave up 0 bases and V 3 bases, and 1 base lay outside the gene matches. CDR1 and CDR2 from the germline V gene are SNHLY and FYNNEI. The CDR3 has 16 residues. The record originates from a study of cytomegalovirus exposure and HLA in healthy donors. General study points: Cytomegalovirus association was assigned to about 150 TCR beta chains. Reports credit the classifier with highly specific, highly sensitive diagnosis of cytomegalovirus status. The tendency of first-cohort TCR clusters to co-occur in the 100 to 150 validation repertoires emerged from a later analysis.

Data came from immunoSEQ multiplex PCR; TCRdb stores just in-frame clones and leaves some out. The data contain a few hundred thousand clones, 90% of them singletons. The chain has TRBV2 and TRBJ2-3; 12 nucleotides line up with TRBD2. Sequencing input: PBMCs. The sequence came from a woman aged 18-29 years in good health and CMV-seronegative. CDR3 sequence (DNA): TGTGCCAGCAGTGAGACTAGCGGGGGAAGCACAGATACGCAGTATTTT. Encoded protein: CASSETSGGSTDTQYF.